These 8 T cell receptor beta chains were sequenced from one sample in a study of blood T cell repertoires in COVID-19. Sequenced by immunoSEQ multiplex PCR; TCRdb stores in-frame clones only, minus some. The sample includes roughly 110,000 clones, 76% of them seen just once. What was sequenced was peripheral blood. The source of these receptors is a man older than 75 with COVID-19, enrolled during active disease.

The sample holds a few counts of this clone. The chain joins TRBV15 to TRBJ2-3, with D possibly being TRBD2 (6 bases). This CDR3 comprises 16 residues. V was clipped by 1 base and J by 0 bases, with 11 bases between them. From germline, CDR1 is LNHNV and CDR2 YYDKDF (reference sequence). For the CDR3, the DNA is TGTGCCACCAGCAGAGTCCGCGGGATCAGCACAGATACGCAGTATTTT. Its protein product is CATSRVRGISTDTQYF.

The V call is TRBV10-3, the J call TRBJ2-3, with D maybe TRBD1 (7 bases). This CDR3 is built from 13 residues. Per germline, CDR1 ENHRY and CDR2 SYGVKD. Trimming cost V 2 bases and J 5 bases, with 8 bases left between them. CDR3 region: CAISEQGGDTQYF. As DNA, the CDR3 is TGTGCCATCAGTGAGCAGGGGGGAGATACGCAGTATTTT.

CDR3 sequence: CASSLASGRNGETQYF. CDR3 in DNA: TGTGCCAGCAGCTTAGCTAGCGGGAGAAATGGGGAGACCCAGTACTTC. The chain employs TRBV13 and TRBJ2-5, with 10 positions matching TRBD2. Trimming removed 1 base from V and 5 bases from J; junction bases left unmatched: 7. Germline-derived CDR1 and CDR2 are PRHDT and FYEKMQ (reference sequence). The CDR3 covers 16 residues.

This clone came up once. The chain links TRBV4-1 to TRBJ2-7, with TRBD2 identical over 7 bases. The V gene end was trimmed by 0 bases and the J gene end by 0 bases; junction bases not matched to a gene: 11. The length of the CDR3 is 18 residues. The germline V gene encodes CDR1 MGHRA and CDR2 YSYEKL. The CDR3 sequence: CASSQDSLSGIDSYEQYF. CDR3 bases: TGCGCCAGCAGCCAAGACTCCTTGAGCGGGATTGACTCCTACGAGCAGTACTTC.

The CDR3 nucleotides are TGTGCCTGGAGCAACCCGGGACTGCCGACCGGGGAGCTGTTTTTT. Translated, it gives CAWSNPGLPTGELFF. This chain connects TRBV30 to TRBJ2-2, with a tentative D call TRBD2 (6 bases). Trimming stripped 3 bases from V and 5 bases from J, with 16 bases between. CDR3 length: 15 amino acids. Per germline, CDR1 GTSNPN and CDR2 SVGIG (reference sequence).

This clone was detected a few times. The gene calls are TRBV10-3 and TRBJ2-1; the D is unclear. CDR3 length equals 15 residues. Germline V gives CDR1 ENHRY, CDR2 SYGVKD. Trimming took off 4 bases at V and 7 bases at J, with 17 bases between the two ends. This CDR3 is CAISGVVGAGNEQFF. In DNA form, the CDR3 reads TGTGCCATCAGTGGCGTGGTTGGAGCTGGAAATGAGCAGTTCTTC.

The chain couples TRBV19 to TRBJ2-2; D is unclear. The CDR3 length is 13 residues. V lost 5 bases to trimming and J lost 7 bases, with 11 bases between them. Germline-derived CDR1 and CDR2 are LNHDA and SQIVND (reference sequence). The CDR3 coding sequence is TGTGCCAGTAGTTCCGCAGGTGTCGGGGAGCTGTTTTTT. It codes for CASSSAGVGELFF.

This clone was counted many times. DNA for the CDR3: TGTGCCAGCGGCCCCGCGATGGGCGCCGGCGAGCAGTACTTC. This translates into CASGPAMGAGEQYF. The chain combines TRBV5-5 with TRBJ2-7; no clear D gene. V dropped 7 bases and J dropped 6 bases, with 20 bases sitting between them. The CDR3 has 14 residues. Looked up from germline, CDR1 is SGHKS and CDR2 is YYEKEE (reference sequence).